This TCR beta chain came from a study of human T cells and chemical hapten exposure. Background on the study: Upper inner arm skin measuring approximately 2 cm by approximately 2 cm received 2% DPC for sensitization. Diphenylcyclopropenone was applied weekly to patients' scalps across the approximately 25-week study.

TCRdb re-derived calls from the RACE reads in MiXCR, one entry per CDR3 protein. In the table there are fewer than 150,000 distinct CDR3 sequences, 12% of which are singletons. Findings and caveats of the study: Expanded TCRs clustered into significantly more large CDR3 similarity groups than controls, the analysis revealed.

This clonotype has just a few counts. Its antigen is currently unknown. Time point here: patch test 2, 6 weeks after DPC sensitization. The treatment was: therapeutic diphenylcyclopropenone sensitization with weekly scalp DPC. Blood collection took place prior to placing each patch test. The length of the CDR3 is 18 residues. The ends lost 6 bases at V and 5 bases at J; junction bases unmatched: 15. The V gene's germline CDR1 is MDHEN and CDR2 SYDVKM. The origin of this receptor is a woman in her 50s with alopecia areata. Some clones in this sample may be carry-over from other donors' samples. The rearrangement joins TRBV28 to TRBJ2-3; 12 bases are shared with TRBD2. Sequenced material: whole blood, taken in connection with sensitization to the hapten diphenylcyclopropenone (DPC). The CDR3 is CASRQLAGGGRGQDTQYF. In DNA form, the CDR3 reads TGTGCCAGCAGACAACTAGCGGGAGGAGGGAGGGGACAAGATACGCAGTATTTT.